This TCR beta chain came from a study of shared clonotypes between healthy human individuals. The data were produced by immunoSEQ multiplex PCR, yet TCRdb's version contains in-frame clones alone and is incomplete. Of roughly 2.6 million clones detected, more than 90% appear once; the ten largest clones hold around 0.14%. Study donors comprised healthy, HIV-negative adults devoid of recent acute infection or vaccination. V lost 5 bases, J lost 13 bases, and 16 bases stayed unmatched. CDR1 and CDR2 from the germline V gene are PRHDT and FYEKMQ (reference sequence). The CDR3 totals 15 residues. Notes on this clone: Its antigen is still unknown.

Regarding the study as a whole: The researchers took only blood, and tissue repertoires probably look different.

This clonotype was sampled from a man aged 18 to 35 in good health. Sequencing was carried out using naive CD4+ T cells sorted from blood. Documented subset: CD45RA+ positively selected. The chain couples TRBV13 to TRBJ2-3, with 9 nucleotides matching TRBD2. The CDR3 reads CASSPLGSGRLEKYF. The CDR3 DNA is TGTGCCAGCAGCCCCCTAGGTAGCGGGAGATTGGAAAAGTATTTT.